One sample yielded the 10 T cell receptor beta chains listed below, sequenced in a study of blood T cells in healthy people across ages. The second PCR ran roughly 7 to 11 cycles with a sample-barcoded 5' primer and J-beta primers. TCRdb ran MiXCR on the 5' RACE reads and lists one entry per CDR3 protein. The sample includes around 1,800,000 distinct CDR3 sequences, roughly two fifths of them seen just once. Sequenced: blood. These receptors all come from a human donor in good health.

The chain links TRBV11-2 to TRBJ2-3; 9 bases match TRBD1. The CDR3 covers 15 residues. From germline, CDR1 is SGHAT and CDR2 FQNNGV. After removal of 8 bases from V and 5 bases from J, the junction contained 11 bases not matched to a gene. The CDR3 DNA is TGTGCCAGCGACAGCGGGACAGGGTCGGGAGATACGCAGTATTTT. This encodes CASDSGTGSGDTQYF.

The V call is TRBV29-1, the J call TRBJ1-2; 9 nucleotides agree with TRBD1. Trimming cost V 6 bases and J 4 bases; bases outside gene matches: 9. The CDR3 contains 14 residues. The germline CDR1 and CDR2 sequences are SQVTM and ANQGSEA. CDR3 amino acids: CSVKPGQGRYGYTF. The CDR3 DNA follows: TGCAGCGTGAAACCGGGACAGGGCCGCTATGGCTACACCTTC.

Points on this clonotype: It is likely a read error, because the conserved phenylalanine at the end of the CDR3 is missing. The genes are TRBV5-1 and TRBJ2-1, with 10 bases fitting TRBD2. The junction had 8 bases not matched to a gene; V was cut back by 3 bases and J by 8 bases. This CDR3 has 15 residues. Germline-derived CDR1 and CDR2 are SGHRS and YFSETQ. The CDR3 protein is CASSWGLANGDEQFS. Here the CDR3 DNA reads TGCGCCAGCAGCTGGGGACTAGCGAATGGCGATGAGCAGTTCTCC.

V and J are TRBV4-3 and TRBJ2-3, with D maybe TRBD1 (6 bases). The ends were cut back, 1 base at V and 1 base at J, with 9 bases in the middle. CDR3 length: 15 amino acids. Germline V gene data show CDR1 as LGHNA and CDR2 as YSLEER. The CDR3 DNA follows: TGCGCCAGCAGCCAAGGACAGGCCCGCACAGATACGCAGTATTTT. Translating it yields CASSQGQARTDTQYF.

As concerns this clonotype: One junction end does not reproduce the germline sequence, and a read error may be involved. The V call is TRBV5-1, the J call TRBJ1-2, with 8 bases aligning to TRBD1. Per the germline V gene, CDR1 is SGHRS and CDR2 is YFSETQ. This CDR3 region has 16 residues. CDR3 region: CASSLQNRGIGYGNTF. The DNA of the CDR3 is TGCGCCAGCAGCTTACAAAACAGGGGGATTGGATATGGCAACACCTTC.

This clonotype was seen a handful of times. CDR3 DNA sequence: TGCGCGGGACTAGCGGGGGCCCCACCCTGCCAAGAGACCCAGTACTTC. Its translation: CAGLAGAPPCQETQYF. The rearrangement links TRBV4-1 to TRBJ2-5; 14 nucleotides agree with TRBD2. CDR3 size: 16 residues. Germline V gives CDR1 MGHRA, CDR2 YSYEKL.

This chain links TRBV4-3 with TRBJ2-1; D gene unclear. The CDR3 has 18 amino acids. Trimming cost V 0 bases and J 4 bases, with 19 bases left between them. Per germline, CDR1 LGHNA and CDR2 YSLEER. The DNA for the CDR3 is TGCGCCAGCAGCCAAGAAAGTTTCGAGGCACGAGTTTACAATGAGCAGTTCTTC. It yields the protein CASSQESFEARVYNEQFF.

Written as DNA, the CDR3 is TGCAGTGGGAAGGAAAGGGCTAGCACGGAGACCCAGTACTTC. This translates into CSGKERASTETQYF. The chain links TRBV20-1 to TRBJ2-5; maybe TRBD2 (5 bases). The CDR3 covers 14 residues. V lost 7 bases, J lost 5 bases, and 20 bases lay in between. The V gene's germline CDR1 is DFQATT and CDR2 SNEGSKA (reference sequence).

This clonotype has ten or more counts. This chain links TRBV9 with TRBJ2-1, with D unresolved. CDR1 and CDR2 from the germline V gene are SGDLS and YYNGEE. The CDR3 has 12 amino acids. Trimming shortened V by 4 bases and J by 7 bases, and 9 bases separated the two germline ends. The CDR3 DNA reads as TGTGCCAGCAGCCCCCTCGGTAATGAGCAGTTCTTC. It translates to CASSPLGNEQFF.

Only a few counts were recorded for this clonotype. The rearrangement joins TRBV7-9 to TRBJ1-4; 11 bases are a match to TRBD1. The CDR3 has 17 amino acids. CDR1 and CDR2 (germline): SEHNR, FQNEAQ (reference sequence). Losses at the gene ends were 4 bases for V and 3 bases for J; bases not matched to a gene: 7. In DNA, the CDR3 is TGTGCCAGCAGCTCTAGGACAGGGGGCTACGCTAATGAAAAACTGTTTTTT. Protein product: CASSSRTGGYANEKLFF.